Included here is one TCR beta chain sequence, with context. Its antigen remains unidentified. This specimen comes from a study of long-term antiretroviral therapy in people with HIV. The study, taken as a whole, reports: Specimen acquisition occurred between the mid-2000s and the late 2010s, potentially under older ART regimens. Relative to control repertoires, HIV repertoires exhibited narrower CDR3 length ranges. Clones that had undergone expansion before ART prevailed in the repertoire throughout all time points.

Germline V gene sequence: CDR1 MDHEN, CDR2 SYDVKM. The CDR3 has 15 residues. The trim removed 6 bases at V and 4 bases at J, leaving 7 bases unmatched. Each sample contained roughly 0.85-10 million cryopreserved PBMC, thawed before DNA extraction. At survey level, the immunoSEQ assay was run in its v3.0 version. Sequencing used immunoSEQ multiplex PCR; TCRdb keeps in-frame clones, though not all of them. The sample lists about 17,000 clones, approximately 82% occurring once. The sequence came from a man over 45 with HIV. The chain uses TRBV28 and TRBJ2-2; 8 bases are shared with TRBD1. The sequencing used unsorted PBMCs, collected 0.3 years before starting antiretroviral therapy. CDR3 sequence reads: CASRSDRDGTGELFF. As DNA, the CDR3 is TGTGCCAGCAGGTCGGACAGGGACGGCACCGGGGAGCTGTTTTTT.